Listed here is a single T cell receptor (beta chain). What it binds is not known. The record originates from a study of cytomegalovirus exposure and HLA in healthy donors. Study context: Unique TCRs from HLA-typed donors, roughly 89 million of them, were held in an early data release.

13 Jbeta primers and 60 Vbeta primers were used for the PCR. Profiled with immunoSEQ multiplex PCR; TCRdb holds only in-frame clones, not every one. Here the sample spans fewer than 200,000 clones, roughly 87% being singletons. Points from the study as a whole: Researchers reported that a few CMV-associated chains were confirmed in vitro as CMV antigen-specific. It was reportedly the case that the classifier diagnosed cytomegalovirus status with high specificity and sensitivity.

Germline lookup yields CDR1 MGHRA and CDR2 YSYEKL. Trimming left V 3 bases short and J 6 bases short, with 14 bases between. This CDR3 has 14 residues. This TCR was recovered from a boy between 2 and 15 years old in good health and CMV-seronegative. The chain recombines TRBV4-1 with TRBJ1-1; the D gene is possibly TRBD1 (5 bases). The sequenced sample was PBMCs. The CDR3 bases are TGCGCCAGCAGCCACTTTCAGGGTATTTCTGAAGCTTTCTTT. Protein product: CASSHFQGISEAFF.